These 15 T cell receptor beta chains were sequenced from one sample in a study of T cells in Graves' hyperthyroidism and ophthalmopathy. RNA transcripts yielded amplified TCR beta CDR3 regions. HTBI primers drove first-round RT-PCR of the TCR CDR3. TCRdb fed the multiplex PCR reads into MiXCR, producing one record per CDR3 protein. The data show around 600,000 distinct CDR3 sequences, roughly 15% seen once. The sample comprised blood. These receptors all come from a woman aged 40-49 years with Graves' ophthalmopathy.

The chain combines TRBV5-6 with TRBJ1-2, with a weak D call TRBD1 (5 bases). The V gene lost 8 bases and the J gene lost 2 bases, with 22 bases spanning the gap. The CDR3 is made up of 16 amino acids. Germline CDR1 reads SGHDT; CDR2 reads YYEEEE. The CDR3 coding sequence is TGTGCCAGTAAAGTACCCCGGGACTCCCTGAACTATGGCTACACCTTC. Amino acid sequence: CASKVPRDSLNYGYTF.

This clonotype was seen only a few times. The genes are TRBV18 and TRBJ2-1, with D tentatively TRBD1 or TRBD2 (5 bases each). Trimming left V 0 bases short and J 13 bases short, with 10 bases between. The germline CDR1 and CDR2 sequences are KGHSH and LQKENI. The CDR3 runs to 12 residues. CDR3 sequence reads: CASSPPSGLQFF. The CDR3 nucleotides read TGTGCCAGCTCACCACCGTCGGGGCTACAGTTCTTC.

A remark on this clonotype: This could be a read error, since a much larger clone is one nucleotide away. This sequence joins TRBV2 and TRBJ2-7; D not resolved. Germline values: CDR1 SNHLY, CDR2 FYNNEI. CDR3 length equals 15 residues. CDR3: CASSPGPENSYEQYF. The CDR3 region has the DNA TGCGCCAGCAGCCCCGGGCCGGAGAACTCCTACGAGCAGTACTTC.

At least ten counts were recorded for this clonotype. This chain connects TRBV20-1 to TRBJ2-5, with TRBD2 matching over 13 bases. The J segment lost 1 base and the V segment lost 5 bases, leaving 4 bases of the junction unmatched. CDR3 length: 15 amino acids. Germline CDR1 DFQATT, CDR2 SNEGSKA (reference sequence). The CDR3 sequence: CSARLAGGLQETQYF. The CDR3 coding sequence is TGCAGTGCTCGACTAGCGGGAGGACTCCAAGAGACCCAGTACTTC.

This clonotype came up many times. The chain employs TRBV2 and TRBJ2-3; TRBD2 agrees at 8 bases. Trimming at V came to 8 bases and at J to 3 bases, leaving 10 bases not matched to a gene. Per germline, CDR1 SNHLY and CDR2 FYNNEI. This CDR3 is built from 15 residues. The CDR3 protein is CASLEAGDQTDTQYF. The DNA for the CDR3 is TGTGCCAGCTTGGAAGCGGGAGATCAGACAGATACGCAGTATTTT.

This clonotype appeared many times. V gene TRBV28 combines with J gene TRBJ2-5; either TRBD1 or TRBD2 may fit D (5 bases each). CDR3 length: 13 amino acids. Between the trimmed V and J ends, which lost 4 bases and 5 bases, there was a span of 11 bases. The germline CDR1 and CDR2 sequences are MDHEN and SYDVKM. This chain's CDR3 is CASSYGGKETQYF. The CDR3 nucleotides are TGTGCCAGCAGTTATGGGGGAAAGGAGACCCAGTACTTC.

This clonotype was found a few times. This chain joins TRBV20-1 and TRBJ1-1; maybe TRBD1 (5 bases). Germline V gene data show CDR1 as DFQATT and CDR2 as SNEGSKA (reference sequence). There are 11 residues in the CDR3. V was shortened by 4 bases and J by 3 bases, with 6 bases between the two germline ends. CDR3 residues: CSAKGYTEAFF. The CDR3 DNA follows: TGCAGTGCTAAGGGGTACACTGAAGCTTTCTTT.

CDR3 in DNA: TGCGCCAGCAGCTTGGGTGGGGGGGGTAACAATGAGCAGTACTTC. This codes for CASSLGGGGNNEQYF. V is TRBV5-1 and J is TRBJ2-1; 7 nucleotides line up with TRBD2. The end of the DNA aligns better with TRBJ2-7, so the J call may be wrong. The V gene's germline CDR1 is SGHRS and CDR2 YFSETQ. The CDR3 sequence is 15 residues long.

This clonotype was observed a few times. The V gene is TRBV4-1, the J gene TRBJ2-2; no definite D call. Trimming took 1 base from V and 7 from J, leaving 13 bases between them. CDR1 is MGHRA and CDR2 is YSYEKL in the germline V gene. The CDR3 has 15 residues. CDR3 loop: CASSQGQGPGGELFF. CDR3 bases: TGCGCCAGCAGCCAAGGGCAAGGGCCGGGCGGGGAGCTGTTTTTT.

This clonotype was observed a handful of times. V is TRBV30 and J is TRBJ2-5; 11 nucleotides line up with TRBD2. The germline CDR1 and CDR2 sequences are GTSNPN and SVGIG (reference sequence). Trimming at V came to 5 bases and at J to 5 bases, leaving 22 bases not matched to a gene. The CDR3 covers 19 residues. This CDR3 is CAWVPFLAGGPLGHETQYF. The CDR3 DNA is TGTGCCTGGGTCCCTTTTTTAGCGGGAGGGCCCCTTGGCCACGAGACCCAGTACTTC.

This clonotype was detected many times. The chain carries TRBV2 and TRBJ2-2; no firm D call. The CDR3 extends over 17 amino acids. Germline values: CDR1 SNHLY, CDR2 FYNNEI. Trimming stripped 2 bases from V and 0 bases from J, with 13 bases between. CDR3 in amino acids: CASSETSLASNTGELFF. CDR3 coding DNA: TGTGCCAGCAGTGAAACAAGCTTGGCATCGAACACCGGGGAGCTGTTTTTT.

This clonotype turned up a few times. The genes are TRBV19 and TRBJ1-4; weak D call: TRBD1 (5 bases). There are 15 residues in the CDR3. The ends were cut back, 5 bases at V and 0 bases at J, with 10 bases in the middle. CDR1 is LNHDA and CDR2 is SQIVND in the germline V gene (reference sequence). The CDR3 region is CASSQWGATNEKLFF. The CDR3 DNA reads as TGTGCCAGTAGTCAATGGGGGGCAACTAATGAAAAACTGTTTTTT.

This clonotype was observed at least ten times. CDR3 coding DNA: TGTGCCAGCAGTCCCGGGGGGTCGGGACCTACTACCACAGATACGCAGTATTTT. This translates into CASSPGGSGPTTTDTQYF. The chain couples TRBV2 to TRBJ2-3, with 7 bases lining up with TRBD2. The CDR3 is 18 residues long. V trimming: 5 bases; J trimming: 2 bases; junction bases outside the gene matches: 16. CDR1 and CDR2 (germline): SNHLY, FYNNEI. Together with reference TRBV2 and TRBJ2-3, the CDR3 gives the full variable domain: EPEVTQTPSHQVTQMGQEVILRCVPISNHLYFYWYRQILGQKVEFLVSFYNNEISEKSEIFDDQFSVERPDGSNFTLKIRSTKLEDSAMYFCASSPGGSGPTTTDTQYFGPGTRLTVL.

The CDR3 reads CASSPLGQGITGELFF. The CDR3 region has the DNA TGTGCCAGCAGCCCGCTGGGACAGGGGATCACCGGGGAGCTGTTTTTT. The chain links TRBV7-9 to TRBJ2-2; TRBD1 agrees at 10 bases. The CDR3 sequence is 16 residues long. J was trimmed by 4 bases and V by 5 bases; bases with no gene match: 7. Germline CDR1 is SEHNR and CDR2 is FQNEAQ (reference sequence).

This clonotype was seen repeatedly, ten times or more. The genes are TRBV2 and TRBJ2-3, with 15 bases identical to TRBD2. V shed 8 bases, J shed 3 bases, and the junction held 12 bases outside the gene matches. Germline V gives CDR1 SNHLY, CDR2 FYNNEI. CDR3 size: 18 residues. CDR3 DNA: TGTGCCAGCCGACTGACGGGACTAGCGGGGGGATCAACAGATACGCAGTATTTT. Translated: CASRLTGLAGGSTDTQYF.